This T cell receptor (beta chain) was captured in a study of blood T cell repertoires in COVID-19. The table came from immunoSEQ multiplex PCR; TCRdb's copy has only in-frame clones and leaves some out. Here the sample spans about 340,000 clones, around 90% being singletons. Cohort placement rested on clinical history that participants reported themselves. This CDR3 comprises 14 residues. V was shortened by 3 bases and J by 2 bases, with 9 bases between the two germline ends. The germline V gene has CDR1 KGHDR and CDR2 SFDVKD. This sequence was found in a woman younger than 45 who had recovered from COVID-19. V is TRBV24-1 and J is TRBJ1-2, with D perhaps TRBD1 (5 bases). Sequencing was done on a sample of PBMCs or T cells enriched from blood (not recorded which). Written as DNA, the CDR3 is TGTGCCACCAGTGATACGGGGGGAAACTATGGCTACACCTTC. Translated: CATSDTGGNYGYTF.